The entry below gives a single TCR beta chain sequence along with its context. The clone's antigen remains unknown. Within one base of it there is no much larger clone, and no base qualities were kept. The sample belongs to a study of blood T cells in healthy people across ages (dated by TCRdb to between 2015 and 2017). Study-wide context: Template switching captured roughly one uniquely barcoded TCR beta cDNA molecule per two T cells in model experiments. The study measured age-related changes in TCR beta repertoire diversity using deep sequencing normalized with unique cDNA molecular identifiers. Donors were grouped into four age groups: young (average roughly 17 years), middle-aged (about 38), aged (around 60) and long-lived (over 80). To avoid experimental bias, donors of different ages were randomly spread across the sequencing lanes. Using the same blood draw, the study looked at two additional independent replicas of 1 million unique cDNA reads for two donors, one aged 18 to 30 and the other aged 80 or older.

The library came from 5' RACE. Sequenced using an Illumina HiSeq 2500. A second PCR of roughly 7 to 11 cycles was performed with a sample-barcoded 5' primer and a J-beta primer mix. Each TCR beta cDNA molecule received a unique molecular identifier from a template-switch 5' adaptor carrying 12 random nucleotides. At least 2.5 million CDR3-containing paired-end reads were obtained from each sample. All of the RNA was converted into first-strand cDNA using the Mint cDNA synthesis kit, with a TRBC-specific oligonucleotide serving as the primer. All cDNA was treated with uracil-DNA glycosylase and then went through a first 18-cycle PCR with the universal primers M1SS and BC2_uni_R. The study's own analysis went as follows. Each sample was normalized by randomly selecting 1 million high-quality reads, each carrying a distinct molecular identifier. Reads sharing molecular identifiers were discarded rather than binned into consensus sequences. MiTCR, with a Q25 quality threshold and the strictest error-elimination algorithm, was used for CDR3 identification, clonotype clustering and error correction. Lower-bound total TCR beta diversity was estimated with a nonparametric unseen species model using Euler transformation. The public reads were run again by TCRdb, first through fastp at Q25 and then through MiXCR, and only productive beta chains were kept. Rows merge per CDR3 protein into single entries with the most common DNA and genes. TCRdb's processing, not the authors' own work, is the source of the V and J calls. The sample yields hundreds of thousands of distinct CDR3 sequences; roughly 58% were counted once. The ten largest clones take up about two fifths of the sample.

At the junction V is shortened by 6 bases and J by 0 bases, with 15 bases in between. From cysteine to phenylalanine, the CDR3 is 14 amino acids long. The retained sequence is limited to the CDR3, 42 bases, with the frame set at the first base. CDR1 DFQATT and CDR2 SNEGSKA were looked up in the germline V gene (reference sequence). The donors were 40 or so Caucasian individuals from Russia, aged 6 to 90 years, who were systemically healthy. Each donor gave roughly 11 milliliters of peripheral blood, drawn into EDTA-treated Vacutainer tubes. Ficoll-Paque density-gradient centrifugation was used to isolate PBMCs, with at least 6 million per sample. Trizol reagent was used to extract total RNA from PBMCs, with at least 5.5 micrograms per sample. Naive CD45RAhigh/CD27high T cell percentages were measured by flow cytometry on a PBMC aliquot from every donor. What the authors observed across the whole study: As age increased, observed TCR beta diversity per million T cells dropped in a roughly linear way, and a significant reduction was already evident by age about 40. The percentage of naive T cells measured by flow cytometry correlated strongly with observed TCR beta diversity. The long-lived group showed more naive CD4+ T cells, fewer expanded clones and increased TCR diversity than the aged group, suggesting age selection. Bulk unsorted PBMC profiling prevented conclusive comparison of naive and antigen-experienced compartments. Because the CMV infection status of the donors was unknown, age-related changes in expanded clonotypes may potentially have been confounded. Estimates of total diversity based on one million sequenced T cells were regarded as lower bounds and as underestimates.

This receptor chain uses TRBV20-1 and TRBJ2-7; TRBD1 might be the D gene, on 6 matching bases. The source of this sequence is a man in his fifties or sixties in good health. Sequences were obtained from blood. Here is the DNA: TGCAGTGCCCCCGACAGGACCTTCTCCTACGAGCAGTACTTC. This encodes CSAPDRTFSYEQYF.